The rows below give T cell receptor beta chains drawn from one sample of a study of technical replicates of blood from a handful of donors. The method was immunoSEQ multiplex PCR; TCRdb's version includes in-frame clones alone and lacks a portion of them. The sample consists of about 81,000 clones, around 96% of them appearing once. Sequenced sample: T cells isolated from PBMCs. The source is a human donor in good health. CDR3s include the opening cysteine and the closing phenylalanine or tryptophan. A D gene is named only where the DNA matches it firmly. The size entry is marked missing in some rows and otherwise reads once, few, many or a size class.

CDR3 DNA,CDR3 protein,clone size,CDR3 length,J gene,D gene,V gene
TGTGCCAGCAGCTCCCTGGGAGGGGACCGAGAAGCTTTCTTT,CASSSLGGDREAFF,-,14,TRBJ1-1,-,TRBV7-3
TGCGCCAGCAGCCATCATCCACGGGAGGGGGATGAGCAGTTCTTC,CASSHHPREGDEQFF,-,15,TRBJ2-1,TRBD2,TRBV4-1
TGTGCCAGCAGCCAAGTAGCTAGCACAGATACGCAGTATTTT,CASSQVASTDTQYF,-,14,TRBJ2-3,-,TRBV14
TGCGCCAGCAGCTCTGGGGCAGGGGGCAGCTACCAAGAGACCCAGTACTTC,CASSSGAGGSYQETQYF,-,17,TRBJ2-5,TRBD1,TRBV5-1
TGTGCCAGCAGTGAAGGGTTAGCTGGAAACACCATATATTTT,CASSEGLAGNTIYF,-,14,TRBJ1-3,-,TRBV2
TGTGCCAGTAGTCCGGGACAGGGTCTCTACGAGCAGTACTTC,CASSPGQGLYEQYF,-,14,TRBJ2-7,TRBD1,TRBV19
TGTGCCAGCAGTCCCTCCCTCTTC,CASSPSLF,few,8,TRBJ2-7,-,TRBV2
TGTGCCAGCAGCTCGGCGGGGCCCGGCACAGATACGCAGTATTTT,CASSSAGPGTDTQYF,-,15,TRBJ2-3,-,TRBV27
TGTGCCAGCAGCTCGCGCAGGGGGCCCCTGAGCACTGAAGCTTTCTTT,CASSSRRGPLSTEAFF,-,16,TRBJ1-1,TRBD1,TRBV11-3
TGTGCCAGTAGCTTTTCCCCAGGGAACACTGAAGCTTTCTTT,CASSFSPGNTEAFF,once,14,TRBJ1-1,-,TRBV19
TGTGCCAGCAGTGACTCACTAGCGGGGTACAATGAGCAGTTCTTC,CASSDSLAGYNEQFF,once,15,TRBJ2-1,TRBD2,TRBV6-4
TGCGCCAGCAGCCTTCCACTAGAAGGTGGGTCCTACGAGCAGTACTTC,CASSLPLEGGSYEQYF,-,16,TRBJ2-7,-,TRBV5-1
TGCGCCAGCAGCTTGGCAGGGGTGGGCGAAAAACTGTTTTTT,CASSLAGVGEKLFF,-,14,TRBJ1-4,-,TRBV5-1
TGTGCCAGCAGCTCGCGGACCGCCGGGAGGTCCGAAAAACTGTTTTTT,CASSSRTAGRSEKLFF,once,16,TRBJ1-4,-,TRBV13
TGTGCCAGCAGTCTAGGACGGGATAGCAATCAGCCCCAGCATTTT,CASSLGRDSNQPQHF,-,15,TRBJ1-5,-,TRBV27
TGTGCTAGTGGTTTGGACAGGTTGGGGGGGGAGCCCCAGCATTTT,CASGLDRLGGEPQHF,-,15,TRBJ1-5,-,TRBV12-5
TGTGCCAGCAGCTTTTCTGGACAGGGGTATTCACCCCTCCACTTT,CASSFSGQGYSPLHF,-,15,TRBJ1-6,TRBD1,TRBV13
TGTGCCAGCAGCTACAAACCGGGAAATGCGGAAAAACTGTTTTTT,CASSYKPGNAEKLFF,-,15,TRBJ1-4,-,TRBV28
TGCGCCAGCAGCACGCCGACAGAAACAGCGAACACCGGGGAGCTGTTTTTT,CASSTPTETANTGELFF,-,17,TRBJ2-2,-,TRBV5-1
TGTGCCAGCGGGCTAGCAGACTCCTACGAGCAGTACTTC,CASGLADSYEQYF,-,13,TRBJ2-7,-,TRBV2
TGTGCCAGCAGCTCTCCTTCTGAGGAAGGCAAAGCTTTCTTT,CASSSPSEEGKAFF,few,14,TRBJ1-1,-,TRBV5-6
TGCGCCAGCAGCCTCACGGGAGAAACTCACGAGCAGTACTTC,CASSLTGETHEQYF,once,14,TRBJ2-7,-,TRBV5-1
TGTGCCAGCAGTTATCGGCAGGGGTCTTTCTACGAGCAGTACTTC,CASSYRQGSFYEQYF,-,15,TRBJ2-7,-,TRBV6-5
TGCGCCAGCAGCGGCATGACAGGGGCGACTGAAGCTTTCTTT,CASSGMTGATEAFF,-,14,TRBJ1-1,TRBD1,TRBV5-1
TGTGCCAGCAGTGTTACAGGCAATCAGCCCCAGCATTTT,CASSVTGNQPQHF,-,13,TRBJ1-5,-,TRBV6-1
TGTGCCAGTAGTATCTTAGCGGGGGGATTCTACGAGCAGTACTTC,CASSILAGGFYEQYF,-,15,TRBJ2-7,TRBD2,TRBV19
TGTGCCAGCAGGGGTGTAGCGGGACCCGCGGGCACAGATACGCAGTATTTT,CASRGVAGPAGTDTQYF,-,17,TRBJ2-3,TRBD2,TRBV28
TGTGCCACCTCCCATTGGGACAGGGACGGCTACACCTTC,CATSHWDRDGYTF,-,13,TRBJ1-2,TRBD1,TRBV6-5
TGTGCCAGCAGTTTTGCGGGAGTCGAGCAGTACTTC,CASSFAGVEQYF,-,12,TRBJ2-7,TRBD2,TRBV28
TGTGCCTGGAGTGCCCTGGGGGCTAACACCGGGGAGCTGTTTTTT,CAWSALGANTGELFF,few,15,TRBJ2-2,-,TRBV30
TGTGCCAGCAGCAGCGGTGGTGGCTACACCTTC,CASSSGGGYTF,-,11,TRBJ1-2,-,TRBV27
TGCGCCAGCAGTCTGAAACTAGCGTTCCCCGGGGAGCTGTTTTTT,CASSLKLAFPGELFF,-,15,TRBJ2-2,TRBD2,TRBV23-1
TGTGCCAGCAGCTTGGAAGCGCGGGCAGATACGCAGTATTTT,CASSLEARADTQYF,-,14,TRBJ2-3,-,TRBV7-9
TGCGCCAGCAGCCAAGAGGGACAGGGGAACACTGAAGCTTTCTTT,CASSQEGQGNTEAFF,-,15,TRBJ1-1,TRBD1,TRBV4-1
TGTGCCAGCAGCAGAACAGGGATTTACGAGCAGTACTTC,CASSRTGIYEQYF,-,13,TRBJ2-7,-,TRBV5-4
TGTGCCAGCAGGGAGACAGGGTCCCGGGAGCAGTACTTC,CASRETGSREQYF,-,13,TRBJ2-7,TRBD1,TRBV6-5
TGCGCCAGCAGCCTAGGGACAGGGACCTTCTCCTACGAGCAGTACTTC,CASSLGTGTFSYEQYF,-,16,TRBJ2-7,TRBD1,TRBV5-1
TGTGCCAGCAGCCAAGAAGAGGCGGTTGGTGAGCAGTTCTTC,CASSQEEAVGEQFF,-,14,TRBJ2-1,-,TRBV4-2
TGTGCCAGCGCACCGGGTAGACAAGATCACGGGCAGTACTTC,CASAPGRQDHGQYF,-,14,TRBJ2-7,-,TRBV18
TGTGCCAGCACCCGGGGAGTCGGTCTTGAGCAGTTCTTC,CASTRGVGLEQFF,-,13,TRBJ2-1,-,TRBV5-4
TGCAGCGTGGGGAGACCGATCACAGATACGCAGTATTTT,CSVGRPITDTQYF,-,13,TRBJ2-3,-,TRBV29-1
TGTGCCAGCAGTTCACCGTCACTGGACAGGATCTACGAGCAGTACTTC,CASSSPSLDRIYEQYF,-,16,TRBJ2-7,TRBD1,TRBV28
TGTGCCAGCAGTTACTCTTGGGCCTTGAACACTGAAGCTTTCTTT,CASSYSWALNTEAFF,-,15,TRBJ1-1,-,TRBV6-5
TGTGCCAGCACCAAGGAGCAAAGAGGAAACACCATATATTTT,CASTKEQRGNTIYF,-,14,TRBJ1-3,-,TRBV2
TGTGCCAGCAGAAGTGGTATGGGGGGCTCCTATAATTCACCCCTCCACTTT,CASRSGMGGSYNSPLHF,-,17,TRBJ1-6,-,TRBV27
TGTGCCTCCTGCGGGCTGAACACTGAAGCTTTCTTT,CASCGLNTEAFF,-,12,TRBJ1-1,-,TRBV19
TGTGCCTGGAAGAGGCCGGGGTCAGCTAATGAAAAACTGTTTTTT,CAWKRPGSANEKLFF,-,15,TRBJ1-4,-,TRBV30
TGCAGCGTTGCCGGGACACCGAGTGAAGCTTTCTTT,CSVAGTPSEAFF,-,12,TRBJ1-1,-,TRBV29-1
TGTGCCAGTACCGGGAGTGGCACAGATACGCAGTATTTT,CASTGSGTDTQYF,-,13,TRBJ2-3,-,TRBV19
TGTGCCAGCAGCTTAGCGCAAGCGGGAGGGTACAATGAGCAGTTCTTC,CASSLAQAGGYNEQFF,once,16,TRBJ2-1,TRBD2,TRBV7-9
TGTGCCAGCAGTTCCGGGGACTTCCTGACGATCGCCTACGAGCAGTACTTC,CASSSGDFLTIAYEQYF,-,17,TRBJ2-7,-,TRBV27
TGCGCCAGCAGCTTGGCCCGGGATGAGCAGTTCTTC,CASSLARDEQFF,-,12,TRBJ2-1,-,TRBV5-1
TGCGCCAGCAGCTCTACAGGGGGCAGCGCTGAAGCTTTCTTT,CASSSTGGSAEAFF,-,14,TRBJ1-1,TRBD1,TRBV5-1
TGTGCCACCAGCAGAGGGGAGGTCCAAGAGACCCAGTACTTC,CATSRGEVQETQYF,-,14,TRBJ2-5,-,TRBV15